The present T cell receptor (beta chain) was sequenced within a study of blood T cell repertoires in COVID-19. As handled by the study authors: Estimation of nucleated cell counts relied on the amplification of reference gene primers. Profiling relied on immunoSEQ multiplex PCR, and the TCRdb table lists in-frame clones only, not all of them. V, J and clone size were drawn from that table, and D and trimming were deduced from the DNA. The sample has approximately 200,000 clones; 70% to 80% are singletons. The CDR3 consists of 14 residues. Germline CDR1 and CDR2: KGHSH and LQKENI. V dropped 5 bases and J dropped 4; count of bases not matched to a gene: 7.

Sequencing was done on a sample of peripheral blood. The receptor's source is a woman in her 40s with COVID-19, enrolled during active disease. The V and J genes are TRBV18 and TRBJ1-1; 7 bases map to TRBD1. CDR3 region: CASSSQRDSTEAFF. The CDR3 coding sequence is TGTGCCAGCTCATCCCAACGGGACAGCACTGAAGCTTTCTTT.